A selection of T cell receptor beta chains follows, all from one sample in a study of cytomegalovirus exposure and HLA in healthy donors. Data came from immunoSEQ multiplex PCR; TCRdb stores just in-frame clones and leaves some out. Of 150,000 or so clones in the sample, approximately 74% were seen once. Source material: PBMCs. These receptors all stem from a male donor in good health and CMV-seronegative. Both conserved end residues are part of each CDR3. Each record gives: D gene, clone size, V gene, J gene, CDR3 DNA, CDR3 protein. A D gene is named only where the DNA matches it firmly. Where a row states a size, it is once, few, many or the class of an expanded clone; other rows omit it.

d_call: NA; clone_size: NA; v_call: TRBV7-6; j_call: TRBJ1-4; cdr3_nt: TGTGCCAGCAGCCGTGCACAGGGCCTTAATGAAAAACTGTTTTTT; cdr3_aa: CASSRAQGLNEKLFF
d_call: NA; clone_size: NA; v_call: TRBV19; j_call: TRBJ2-7; cdr3_nt: TGTGCCAGTAGTATATCCGGGAACTCCTACGAGCAGTACTTC; cdr3_aa: CASSISGNSYEQYF
d_call: NA; clone_size: NA; v_call: TRBV27; j_call: TRBJ1-5; cdr3_nt: TGTGCCAGCAGTCCGGACATTTATCAGCCCCAGCATTTT; cdr3_aa: CASSPDIYQPQHF
d_call: TRBD1; clone_size: NA; v_call: TRBV9; j_call: TRBJ2-7; cdr3_nt: TGTGCCAGCAGCGTAGCAAACGAACAGGGGGCGAACCTCGTGGTTGGGCAGTACTTC; cdr3_aa: CASSVANEQGANLVVGQYF
d_call: NA; clone_size: NA; v_call: TRBV11-1; j_call: TRBJ2-7; cdr3_nt: TGTGCCAGCAGCCAAGGACAGACCGAGCAGTACTTC; cdr3_aa: CASSQGQTEQYF
d_call: NA; clone_size: few; v_call: TRBV7-9; j_call: TRBJ1-6; cdr3_nt: TGTGCCAGCAGCTTAACCGCCCAGGGTTCACCCCTCCACTTT; cdr3_aa: CASSLTAQGSPLHF
d_call: TRBD2; clone_size: NA; v_call: TRBV7-2; j_call: TRBJ2-7; cdr3_nt: TGTGCCAGCACCACCGCCCAGCGGGGTCCCTACGAGCAGTACTTC; cdr3_aa: CASTTAQRGPYEQYF
d_call: TRBD2; clone_size: NA; v_call: TRBV9; j_call: TRBJ2-1; cdr3_nt: TGTGCCAGCAGCGTAGAAGGGGGACTAGCGGGGGGGCCGGGGAATGAGCAGTTCTTC; cdr3_aa: CASSVEGGLAGGPGNEQFF
d_call: TRBD1; clone_size: NA; v_call: TRBV6-1; j_call: TRBJ1-4; cdr3_nt: TGTGCCAGCAGTGCAACAGGGGTCTCAACTAATGAAAAACTGTTTTTT; cdr3_aa: CASSATGVSTNEKLFF
d_call: TRBD2; clone_size: NA; v_call: TRBV29-1; j_call: TRBJ2-1; cdr3_nt: TGCAGCGCCCGACCCGCGGGAGGTAGCTACAATGAGCAGTTCTTC; cdr3_aa: CSARPAGGSYNEQFF
d_call: TRBD1; clone_size: once; v_call: TRBV28; j_call: TRBJ1-4; cdr3_nt: TGTGCCAGCGAGACAGGGGTTACTAATGAAAAACTGTTTTTT; cdr3_aa: CASETGVTNEKLFF
d_call: NA; clone_size: NA; v_call: TRBV9; j_call: TRBJ2-3; cdr3_nt: TGTGCCAGCAGCCCCAGGGGCACAGATACGCAGTATTTT; cdr3_aa: CASSPRGTDTQYF
d_call: NA; clone_size: NA; v_call: TRBV7-9; j_call: TRBJ2-1; cdr3_nt: TGTGCCAGCAGCTTAAGCGGTTCTACCCACAATGAGCAGTTCTTC; cdr3_aa: CASSLSGSTHNEQFF
d_call: NA; clone_size: NA; v_call: TRBV6-5; j_call: TRBJ2-7; cdr3_nt: TGTGCCAGCAGGAAACAGGCAAAGCAGTACTTC; cdr3_aa: CASRKQAKQYF
d_call: NA; clone_size: NA; v_call: TRBV13; j_call: TRBJ1-6; cdr3_nt: TGTGCCAGCAGTTTTGAGGATTCACCCCTCCACTTT; cdr3_aa: CASSFEDSPLHF
d_call: NA; clone_size: NA; v_call: TRBV19; j_call: TRBJ2-3; cdr3_nt: TGTGCCAGTAGCAACCAGGGCGTGAGTAGCACAGATACGCAGTATTTT; cdr3_aa: CASSNQGVSSTDTQYF
d_call: NA; clone_size: NA; v_call: TRBV11-2; j_call: TRBJ1-1; cdr3_nt: TGTGCCAGCAGCTTGGGAGGGAACACTGAAGCTTTCTTT; cdr3_aa: CASSLGGNTEAFF
d_call: TRBD1; clone_size: NA; v_call: TRBV7-9; j_call: TRBJ1-4; cdr3_nt: TGTGCCAGCAGCTTGACAGGGGTGGAAAAACTGTTTTTT; cdr3_aa: CASSLTGVEKLFF
d_call: NA; clone_size: NA; v_call: TRBV6-4; j_call: TRBJ2-1; cdr3_nt: TGTGCCAGCAGTGACTCTCCGGGTAAGGATGAGCAGTTCTTC; cdr3_aa: CASSDSPGKDEQFF
d_call: NA; clone_size: once; v_call: TRBV7-9; j_call: TRBJ1-1; cdr3_nt: TGTGCCTACGGGGGGGGCGTCACTGAAGCTTTCTTT; cdr3_aa: CAYGGGVTEAFF
d_call: TRBD1; clone_size: NA; v_call: TRBV2; j_call: TRBJ1-4; cdr3_nt: TGTGCCAGCAGTGGCCGGGGGACAGGCGAAAAACTGTTTTTT; cdr3_aa: CASSGRGTGEKLFF
d_call: TRBD2; clone_size: NA; v_call: TRBV29-1; j_call: TRBJ2-7; cdr3_nt: TGCAGCGTTGCCGGGACTAGCGGTTCCTACGAGCAGTACTTC; cdr3_aa: CSVAGTSGSYEQYF
d_call: NA; clone_size: NA; v_call: TRBV28; j_call: TRBJ2-6; cdr3_nt: TGTGCCAGCCTCTTTCGTGGGGGGTCCGGGGCCAACGTCCTGACTTTC; cdr3_aa: CASLFRGGSGANVLTF
d_call: NA; clone_size: NA; v_call: TRBV9; j_call: TRBJ2-7; cdr3_nt: TGTGCCAGCAGCGTAGGCGGGTCCTCCTACGAGCAGTACTTC; cdr3_aa: CASSVGGSSYEQYF
d_call: NA; clone_size: NA; v_call: TRBV7-8; j_call: TRBJ1-1; cdr3_nt: TGTGCCAGCAGAGAACAGGGTTTTGGCACTGAAGCTTTCTTT; cdr3_aa: CASREQGFGTEAFF
d_call: TRBD1; clone_size: NA; v_call: TRBV5-1; j_call: TRBJ1-6; cdr3_nt: TGCGCCAGCAGCGCGGGACAGATCTATAATTCACCCCTCCACTTT; cdr3_aa: CASSAGQIYNSPLHF
d_call: NA; clone_size: NA; v_call: TRBV7-9; j_call: TRBJ2-5; cdr3_nt: TGTGCCAGCAGCTTTTGGACAGATAAAGAGACCCAGTACTTC; cdr3_aa: CASSFWTDKETQYF
d_call: NA; clone_size: NA; v_call: TRBV5-4; j_call: TRBJ2-5; cdr3_nt: TGTGCCAGCAGCTTGCCGAGGGGGGGTACGAGAGAGACCCAGTACTTC; cdr3_aa: CASSLPRGGTRETQYF
d_call: TRBD2; clone_size: once; v_call: TRBV28; j_call: TRBJ2-2; cdr3_nt: TGTGCCAGCAGTTTATGGTCTCTAGCGGGGGGCCCCGGGGAGCTGTTTTTT; cdr3_aa: CASSLWSLAGGPGELFF
d_call: NA; clone_size: NA; v_call: TRBV4-3; j_call: TRBJ2-7; cdr3_nt: TGCGCCAGCAGCCAAGAGCCCGGGGGATTC; cdr3_aa: CASSQEPGGF
d_call: TRBD1; clone_size: NA; v_call: TRBV28; j_call: TRBJ1-1; cdr3_nt: TGTGCCAGCAGTACCTGGACAGGTATGAACACTGAAGCTTTCTTT; cdr3_aa: CASSTWTGMNTEAFF